This TCR beta chain came from a study of blood T cell repertoires in COVID-19. Study context: Material from acute and convalescent COVID-19 was sourced from the United States, Italy and Spain. Sample material is recorded as cDNA or gDNA derived from T cells, B-cell-depleted T cells, or PBMCs.

V was shortened by 1 base and J by 13 bases, with 9 bases between the two germline ends. Germline assignment: CDR1 SGHRS and CDR2 YFSETQ. The CDR3 loop spans 11 amino acids. Profiling relied on immunoSEQ multiplex PCR, and the TCRdb table lists in-frame clones only, not all of them. The top ten hold 2.5% to 3.5% of the sample, which has a few hundred thousand clones, about nine tenths seen once. The participants were between roughly 18 and 100 years old and came from under 25 US areas. Assignment of participants to cohorts was predicated upon participant-reported clinical history. V is TRBV5-1 and J is TRBJ1-5; TRBD1 might be the D (5 bases). The TCR was taken from a woman between 50 and 59 years old who had been exposed to COVID-19. The specimen sequenced was PBMCs or T cells enriched from blood (not recorded which). The CDR3 loop reads CASSLTGEQHF. CDR3 nucleotides: TGCGCCAGCAGCTTGACAGGCGAACAGCATTTT.